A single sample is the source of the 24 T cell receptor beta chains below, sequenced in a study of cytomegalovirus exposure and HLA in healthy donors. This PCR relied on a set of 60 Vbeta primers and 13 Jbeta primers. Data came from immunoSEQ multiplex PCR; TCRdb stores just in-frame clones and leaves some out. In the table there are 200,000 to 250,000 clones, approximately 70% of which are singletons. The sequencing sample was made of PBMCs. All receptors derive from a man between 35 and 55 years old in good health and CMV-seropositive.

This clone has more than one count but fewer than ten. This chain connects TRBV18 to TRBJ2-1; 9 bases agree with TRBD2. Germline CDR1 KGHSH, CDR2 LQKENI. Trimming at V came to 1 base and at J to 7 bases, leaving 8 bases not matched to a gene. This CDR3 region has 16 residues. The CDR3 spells CASSPLLTSGRNEQFF. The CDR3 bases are TGTGCCAGCTCACCACTGCTGACTAGCGGCCGTAATGAGCAGTTCTTC.

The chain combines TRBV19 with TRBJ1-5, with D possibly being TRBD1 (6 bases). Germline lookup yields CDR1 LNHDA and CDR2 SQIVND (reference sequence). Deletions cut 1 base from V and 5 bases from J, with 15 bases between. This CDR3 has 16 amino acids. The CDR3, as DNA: TGTGCCAGTAGTATAGTAGGTTGGACAGACTATCAGCCCCAGCATTTT. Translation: CASSIVGWTDYQPQHF. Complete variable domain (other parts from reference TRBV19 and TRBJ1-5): DGGITQSPKYLFRKEGQNVTLSCEQNLNHDAMYWYRQDPGQGLRLIYYSQIVNDFQKGDIAEGYSVSREKKESFPLTVTSAQKNPTAFYLCASSIVGWTDYQPQHFGDGTRLSIL.

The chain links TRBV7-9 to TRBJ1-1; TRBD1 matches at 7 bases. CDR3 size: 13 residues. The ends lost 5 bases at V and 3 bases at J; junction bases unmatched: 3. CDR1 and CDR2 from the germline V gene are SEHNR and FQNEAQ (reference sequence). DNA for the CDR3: TGTGCCAGCAGCGCTGACAGGGACACTGAAGCTTTCTTT. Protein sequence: CASSADRDTEAFF.

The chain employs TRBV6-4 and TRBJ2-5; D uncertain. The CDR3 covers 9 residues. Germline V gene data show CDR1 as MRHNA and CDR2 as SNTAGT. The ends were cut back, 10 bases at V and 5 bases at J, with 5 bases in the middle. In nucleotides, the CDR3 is TGTGCCACCCTCGAGACCCAGTACTTC. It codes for CATLETQYF.

The CDR3 nucleotides are TGTGCCAGCGGTAAGCGGGATACCTACAATGAGCAGTTCTTC. This encodes CASGKRDTYNEQFF. This sequence joins TRBV7-9 and TRBJ2-1; 7 bases line up with TRBD2. The junction had 6 bases not matched to a gene; V was cut back by 8 bases and J by 2 bases. The germline CDR1 and CDR2 sequences are SEHNR and FQNEAQ (reference sequence). The CDR3 extends over 14 amino acids.

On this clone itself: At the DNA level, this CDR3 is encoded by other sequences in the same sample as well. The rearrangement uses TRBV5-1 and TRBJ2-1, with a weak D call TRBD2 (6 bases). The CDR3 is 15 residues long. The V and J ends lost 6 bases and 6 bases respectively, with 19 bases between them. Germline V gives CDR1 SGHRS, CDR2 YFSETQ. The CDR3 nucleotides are TGCGCCAGCACCTGGGGGGACCAGGGTCCCAATGAGCAGTTCTTC. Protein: CASTWGDQGPNEQFF.

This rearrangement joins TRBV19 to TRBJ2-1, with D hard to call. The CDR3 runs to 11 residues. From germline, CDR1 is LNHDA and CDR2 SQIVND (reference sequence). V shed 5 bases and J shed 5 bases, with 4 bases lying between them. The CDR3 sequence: CASSRNNEQFF. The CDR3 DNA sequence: TGTGCCAGTAGTCGTAACAATGAGCAGTTCTTC.

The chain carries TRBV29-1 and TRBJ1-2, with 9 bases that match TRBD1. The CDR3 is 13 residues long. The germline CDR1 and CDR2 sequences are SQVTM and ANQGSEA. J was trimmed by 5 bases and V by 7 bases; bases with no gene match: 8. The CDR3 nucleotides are TGCAGCGCCCACAGGGGGCTACGGTATGGCTACACCTTC. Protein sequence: CSAHRGLRYGYTF.

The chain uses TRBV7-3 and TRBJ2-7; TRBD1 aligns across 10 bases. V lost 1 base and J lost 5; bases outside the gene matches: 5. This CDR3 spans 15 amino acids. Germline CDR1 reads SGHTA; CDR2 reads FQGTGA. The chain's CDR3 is CASSLSGTGVHEQYF. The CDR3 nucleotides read TGTGCCAGCAGCTTAAGTGGGACAGGGGTCCACGAGCAGTACTTC.

CDR3 amino acids: CASSETGIYEQYF. CDR3 DNA: TGCGCCAGCAGCGAGACAGGAATCTACGAGCAGTACTTC. The V and J genes are TRBV5-1 and TRBJ2-7; D might be TRBD1 (6 bases). Germline V lookup: CDR1 SGHRS, CDR2 YFSETQ. The CDR3 runs 13 residues. V gave up 4 bases and J gave up 3 bases, with 11 bases separating them. Based on the CDR3 plus reference TRBV5-1 and TRBJ2-7, the full variable domain is KAGVTQTPRYLIKTRGQQVTLSCSPISGHRSVSWYQQTPGQGLQFLFEYFSETQRNKGNFPGRFSGRQFSNSRSEMNVSTLELGDSALYLCASSETGIYEQYFGPGTRLTVT.

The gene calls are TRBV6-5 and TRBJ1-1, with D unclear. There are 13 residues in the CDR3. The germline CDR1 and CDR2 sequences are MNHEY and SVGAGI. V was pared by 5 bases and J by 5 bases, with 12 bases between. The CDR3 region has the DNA TGTGCCAGCAGTCAGCTGACGGGGACTGAAGCTTTCTTT. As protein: CASSQLTGTEAFF.

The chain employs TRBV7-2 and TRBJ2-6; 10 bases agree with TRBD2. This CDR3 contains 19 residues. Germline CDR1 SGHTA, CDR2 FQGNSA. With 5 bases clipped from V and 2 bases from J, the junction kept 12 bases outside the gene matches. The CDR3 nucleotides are TGTGCCAGCAGCCCCGGACCCAGCGGGGGGGGGACTGGGGCCAACGTCCTGACTTTC. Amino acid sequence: CASSPGPSGGGTGANVLTF.

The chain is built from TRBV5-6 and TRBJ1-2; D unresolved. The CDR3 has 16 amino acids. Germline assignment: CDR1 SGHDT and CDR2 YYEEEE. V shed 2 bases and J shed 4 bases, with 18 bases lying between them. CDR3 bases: TGTGCCAGCAGCTTCGAAGCTCTTAGTTTTCGCTATGGCTACACCTTC. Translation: CASSFEALSFRYGYTF.

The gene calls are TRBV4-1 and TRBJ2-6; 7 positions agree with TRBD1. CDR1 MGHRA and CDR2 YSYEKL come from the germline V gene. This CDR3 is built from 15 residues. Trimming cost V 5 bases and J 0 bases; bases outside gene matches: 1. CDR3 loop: CASSWDSSGANVLTF. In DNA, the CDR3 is TGCGCCAGCAGCTGGGACAGCTCTGGGGCCAACGTCCTGACTTTC.

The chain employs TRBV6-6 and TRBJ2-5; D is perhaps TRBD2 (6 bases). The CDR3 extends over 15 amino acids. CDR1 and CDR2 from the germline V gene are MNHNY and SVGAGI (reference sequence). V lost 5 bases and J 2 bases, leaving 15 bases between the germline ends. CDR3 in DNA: TGTGCCAGCAGTGGGGGGATTTGGGGGCAAGAGACCCAGTACTTC. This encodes CASSGGIWGQETQYF.

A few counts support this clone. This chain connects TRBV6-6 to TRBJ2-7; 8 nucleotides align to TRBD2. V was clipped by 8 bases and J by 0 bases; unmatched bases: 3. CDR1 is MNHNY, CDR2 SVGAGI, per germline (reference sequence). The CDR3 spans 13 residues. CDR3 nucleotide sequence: TGTGCCAGCTCGGGGGGGTCCTCCTACGAGCAGTACTTC. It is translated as CASSGGSSYEQYF.

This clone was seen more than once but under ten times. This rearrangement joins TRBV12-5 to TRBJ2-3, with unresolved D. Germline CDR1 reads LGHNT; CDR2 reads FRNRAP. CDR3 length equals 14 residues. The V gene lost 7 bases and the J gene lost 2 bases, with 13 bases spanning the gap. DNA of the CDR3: TGTGCTAGTGCCCGGGTCCGTTTCACAGATACGCAGTATTTT. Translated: CASARVRFTDTQYF.

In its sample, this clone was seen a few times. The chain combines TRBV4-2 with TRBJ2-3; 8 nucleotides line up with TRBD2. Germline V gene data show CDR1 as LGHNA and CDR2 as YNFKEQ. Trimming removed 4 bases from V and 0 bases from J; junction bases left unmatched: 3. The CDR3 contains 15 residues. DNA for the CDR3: TGTGCCAGCAGCCTCGCGGGGGGAAGCACAGATACGCAGTATTTT. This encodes CASSLAGGSTDTQYF.

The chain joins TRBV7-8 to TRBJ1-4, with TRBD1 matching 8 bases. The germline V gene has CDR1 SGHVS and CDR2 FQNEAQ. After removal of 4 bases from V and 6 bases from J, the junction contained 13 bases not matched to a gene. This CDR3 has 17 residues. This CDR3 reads CASSSNGPGGGDEKLFF. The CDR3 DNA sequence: TGTGCCAGCAGCTCAAACGGCCCAGGGGGCGGGGATGAAAAACTGTTTTTT.

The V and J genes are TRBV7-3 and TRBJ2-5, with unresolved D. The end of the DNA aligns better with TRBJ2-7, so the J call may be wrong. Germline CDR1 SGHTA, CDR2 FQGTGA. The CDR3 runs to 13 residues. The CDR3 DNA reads TGTGCCAGCAGCTTAGGGTGGGACTACGAGCAGTACTTC. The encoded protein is CASSLGWDYEQYF.

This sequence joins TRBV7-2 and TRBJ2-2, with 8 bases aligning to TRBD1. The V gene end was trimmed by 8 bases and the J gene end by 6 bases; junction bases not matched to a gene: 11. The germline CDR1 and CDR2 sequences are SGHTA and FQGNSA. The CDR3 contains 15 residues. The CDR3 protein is CASPQQGEESGELFF. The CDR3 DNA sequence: TGTGCCAGCCCCCAACAGGGGGAGGAATCCGGGGAGCTGTTTTTT.

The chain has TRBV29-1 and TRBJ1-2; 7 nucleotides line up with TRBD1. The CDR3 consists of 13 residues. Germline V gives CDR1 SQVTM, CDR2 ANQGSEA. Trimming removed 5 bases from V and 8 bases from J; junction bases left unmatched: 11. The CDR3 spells CSVQGTAVSGYTF. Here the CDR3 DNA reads TGCAGCGTTCAAGGGACAGCCGTTTCAGGCTACACCTTC.

CDR3 nucleotides: TGTGCCAGCAGCTCTTGGACTCTCCGCACAGATACGCAGTATTTT. Encoded protein: CASSSWTLRTDTQYF. The V call is TRBV7-2, the J call TRBJ2-3, with D possibly matching TRBD2 (5 bases). V lost 4 bases and J 1 base, leaving 12 bases between the germline ends. Germline CDR1 is SGHTA and CDR2 is FQGNSA. This CDR3 has 15 residues.

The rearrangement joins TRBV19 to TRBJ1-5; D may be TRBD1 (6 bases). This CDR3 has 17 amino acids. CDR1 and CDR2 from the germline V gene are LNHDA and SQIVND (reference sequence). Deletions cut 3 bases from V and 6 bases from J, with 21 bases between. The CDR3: CASSIHRDIEWTQPQHF. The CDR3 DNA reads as TGTGCCAGTAGTATCCACCGGGACATCGAATGGACTCAGCCCCAGCATTTT.